This entry lists 22 T cell receptor beta chains sequenced from one sample in a study of T cells in Graves' hyperthyroidism and ophthalmopathy. The TCR beta CDR3 regions underwent amplification using RNA transcripts as the source. First-round RT-PCR targeting the TCR CDR3 was performed with the HTBI primer set. TCRdb re-derived calls from the multiplex PCR reads in MiXCR, one entry per CDR3 protein. The sample comprises about 640,000 distinct CDR3 sequences, less than 25% of which are singletons, and roughly 30% rests with the top ten. Input material: blood. Receptors originate from a man aged 25 to 40 with Graves' ophthalmopathy.

This clonotype was counted between two and nine times. The chain uses TRBV12-3 or TRBV12-4 and TRBJ2-2; no definite D call. Trimming cost V 1 base and J 4 bases, with 7 bases left between them. CDR3 size: 14 residues. CDR3 sequence (DNA): TGTGCCAGCAGTTTAGGGGCGGTCACCGGGGAGCTGTTTTTT. It specifies CASSLGAVTGELFF.

In its sample, this clonotype was seen many times. This rearrangement joins TRBV28 to TRBJ2-7, with D possibly TRBD1 on 5 matching bases. V lost 6 bases, J lost 2 bases, and 11 bases lay in between. There are 13 residues in the CDR3. Per germline, CDR1 MDHEN and CDR2 SYDVKM. In DNA form, the CDR3 reads TGTGCCAGCAGCTTTTCAGGGACCTACGAGCAGTACTTC. This codes for CASSFSGTYEQYF.

V usage is TRBV7-9 and J usage is TRBJ1-2; D is unclear. Per germline, CDR1 SEHNR and CDR2 FQNEAQ (reference sequence). The CDR3 spans 15 residues. V lost 7 bases and J 4 bases, leaving 19 bases between the germline ends. CDR3 in amino acids: CASTSGSLNLYGYTF. The CDR3 coding sequence is TGTGCCAGCACCTCCGGGAGCCTGAACCTCTATGGCTACACCTTC.

This clonotype appeared a few times. In DNA form, the CDR3 reads TGTGCCAGCAGCGTAGACCCTACAGGGGATCGTAACTATGGCTACACCTTC. Residues: CASSVDPTGDRNYGYTF. This rearrangement joins TRBV9 to TRBJ1-2, with TRBD1 identical over 7 bases. V was pared by 0 bases and J by 1 base, with 9 bases of the junction left unmatched. The CDR3 is made up of 17 amino acids. The germline V gene has CDR1 SGDLS and CDR2 YYNGEE.

CDR3 sequence: CSVIARDYSFYSGNTIYF. The CDR3, as DNA: TGCAGCGTTATAGCCCGGGACTACTCTTTTTACTCTGGAAACACCATATATTTT. V is TRBV29-1 and J is TRBJ1-3; possible D gene TRBD1, 5 bases. Germline CDR1 is SQVTM and CDR2 is ANQGSEA. This CDR3 spans 18 amino acids. V was clipped by 5 bases and J by 0 bases, with 23 bases between them.

There are many counts of this clonotype. The chain combines TRBV5-6 with TRBJ2-1; 7 nucleotides align to TRBD2. The CDR3 has 18 amino acids. After removal of 0 bases from V and 3 bases from J, the junction contained 12 bases not matched to a gene. CDR1 and CDR2 from the germline V gene are SGHDT and YYEEEE. CDR3 bases: TGTGCCAGCAGCTTGGCCGGGACTAAGGGCCCTTTCTACAATGAGCAGTTCTTC. This encodes CASSLAGTKGPFYNEQFF.

This clonotype has more than one count but fewer than ten. The J gene is TRBJ2-3, the V gene TRBV29-1; weak D call: TRBD1 (7 bases). The germline gives CDR1 SQVTM, CDR2 ANQGSEA. V gave up 3 bases and J gave up 0 bases, with 10 bases separating them. The CDR3 has 14 residues. CDR3 nucleotides: TGCAGCGTTGATGCGGGACAGAGCACAGATACGCAGTATTTT. It codes for CSVDAGQSTDTQYF.

This clonotype was seen more than once but under ten times. This sequence joins TRBV2 and TRBJ2-3; D possibly corresponds to TRBD1 (6 bases). The CDR3 extends over 18 amino acids. Trimming took off 0 bases at V and 0 bases at J, with 16 bases between the two ends. CDR1 is SNHLY, CDR2 FYNNEI, per germline. CDR3 nucleotide sequence: TGTGCCAGCAGTGAAGCTGGGGGCCGGAATTTTAGCACAGATACGCAGTATTTT. Protein product: CASSEAGGRNFSTDTQYF. Full variable domain (outside the CDR3, taken from reference TRBV2 and TRBJ2-3): EPEVTQTPSHQVTQMGQEVILRCVPISNHLYFYWYRQILGQKVEFLVSFYNNEISEKSEIFDDQFSVERPDGSNFTLKIRSTKLEDSAMYFCASSEAGGRNFSTDTQYFGPGTRLTVL.

A single count supports this clonotype. A junction boundary mismatches the germline segment, possibly from a read error. V is TRBV4-2 and J is TRBJ2-5; no clear D gene. CDR1 is LGHNA and CDR2 is YNFKEQ in the germline V gene. CDR3 length equals 12 residues. CDR3 loop: CASSQDHETQYF. CDR3 coding DNA: TGTGCCAGCAGCCAAGACCACGAGACCCAGTACTTC.

The chain has TRBV19 and TRBJ1-5, with D unresolved. This CDR3 comprises 14 residues. V lost 6 bases and J 3 bases, leaving 12 bases between the germline ends. The germline CDR1 and CDR2 sequences are LNHDA and SQIVND (reference sequence). The CDR3 sequence is CASRGRNFNQPQHF. CDR3 nucleotides: TGTGCCAGTAGAGGTAGAAACTTCAATCAGCCCCAGCATTTT.

Remarks on this clonotype: Possible read error: a much larger clone is one base away. V usage is TRBV11-1 and J usage is TRBJ1-5; D remains ambiguous. This CDR3 is 14 amino acids long. Germline values: CDR1 SGHAT, CDR2 FQDESV (reference sequence). Deletions cut 3 bases from V and 0 bases from J, with 6 bases between. The DNA of the CDR3 is TGTGCCAGCAGCTTGGCAAATAGCAATCAGCCCCAGCATTTT. Translated, it gives CASSLANSNQPQHF.

The sample holds many counts of this clonotype. This chain links TRBV20-1 with TRBJ2-7; tentative D call: TRBD2 (6 bases). The ends were cut back, 5 bases at V and 3 bases at J, with 23 bases in the middle. Looked up from germline, CDR1 is DFQATT and CDR2 is SNEGSKA (reference sequence). The CDR3 is made up of 16 amino acids. CDR3 coding DNA: TGCAGTGCTCCGAGAGCCCCAACTAGCCCCCTCTACGAGCAGTACTTC. This sequence encodes CSAPRAPTSPLYEQYF.

This clonotype appeared a few times. This chain joins TRBV7-9 and TRBJ2-7, with D perhaps matching TRBD1 or TRBD2 (5 bases each). CDR3 length equals 15 residues. Trimming removed 3 bases at V and 7 bases at J, with 19 bases between. Germline CDR1 SEHNR, CDR2 FQNEAQ (reference sequence). Written as DNA, the CDR3 is TGTGCCAGCAGCTTTCTCGGGACGAGCTACGGGGAGCAGTACTTC. It codes for CASSFLGTSYGEQYF.

This clonotype was seen ten or more times. The rearrangement joins TRBV12-3 or TRBV12-4 to TRBJ1-2, with 8 bases lining up with TRBD1. The CDR3 sequence is 15 residues long. Losses at the gene ends were 4 bases for V and 8 bases for J; bases not matched to a gene: 12. For the CDR3, the DNA is TGTGCCAGCAGTTGGCTCCTCCAGGGGGCGCCCGGCTACACCTTC. As protein: CASSWLLQGAPGYTF.

This clonotype has a count of ten or more. The chain joins TRBV30 to TRBJ2-7, with a possible D match to TRBD2 (5 bases). The germline CDR1 and CDR2 sequences are GTSNPN and SVGIG (reference sequence). With 1 base removed from V and 3 bases from J, the gap between germline ends came to 10 bases. This CDR3 region has 13 residues. For the CDR3, the DNA is TGTGCCTGGAGTGGAGCGGATCTCTACGAGCAGTACTTC. Its translation is CAWSGADLYEQYF.

This clonotype was seen at least ten times. The chain is built from TRBV3-1 and TRBJ2-7; the D is unclear. The CDR3 sequence is 15 residues long. Germline lookup yields CDR1 LGHDT and CDR2 YNNKEL (reference sequence). Trimming stripped 0 bases from V and 2 bases from J, with 11 bases between. CDR3 in DNA: TGTGCCAGCAGCCAAGACTGGCGGTCGGCCTACGAGCAGTACTTC. Its protein is CASSQDWRSAYEQYF.

The table lists this clonotype with many counts. The chain carries TRBV18 and TRBJ2-3; D call uncertain. Deletions cut 0 bases from V and 2 bases from J, with 3 bases between. The CDR3 sequence is 13 residues long. Germline V CDR1 and CDR2: KGHSH, LQKENI. The CDR3 DNA follows: TGTGCCAGCTCACCACCGGTCACAGATACGCAGTATTTT. Protein product: CASSPPVTDTQYF.

The V call is TRBV5-1, the J call TRBJ1-3, with 10 bases aligning to TRBD1. This CDR3 spans 15 amino acids. CDR1 and CDR2 (germline): SGHRS, YFSETQ. V shed 4 bases, J shed 0 bases, and the junction held 1 base outside the gene matches. The CDR3 is CASSGTGDSGNTIYF. The CDR3 region has the DNA TGCGCCAGCAGCGGGACAGGGGACTCTGGAAACACCATATATTTT.

The chain links TRBV18 to TRBJ2-7; TRBD1 matches 10 bases. V shed 0 bases, J shed 5 bases, and the junction held 10 bases outside the gene matches. Looked up from germline, CDR1 is KGHSH and CDR2 is LQKENI. CDR3 length: 17 amino acids. CDR3 amino acids: CASSPPRTGGGFHEQYF. The CDR3 region has the DNA TGTGCCAGCTCACCACCTCGGACAGGGGGAGGATTCCACGAGCAGTACTTC.

The genes are TRBV10-2 and TRBJ1-2; D is uncertain. V lost 3 bases and J 2 bases, leaving 10 bases between the germline ends. Germline CDR1 is WSHSY and CDR2 is SAAADI. The CDR3 contains 14 residues. CDR3 bases: TGCGCCAGCAGTGAAGAAGAGTGGAACTATGGCTACACCTTC. This encodes CASSEEEWNYGYTF.

Ten or more counts support this clonotype. This sequence joins TRBV7-9 and TRBJ1-1; 7 bases are a match to TRBD1. Germline assignment: CDR1 SEHNR and CDR2 FQNEAQ (reference sequence). This CDR3 contains 12 residues. The V and J ends lost 5 bases and 6 bases, in that order; junction bases with no gene match: 3. The CDR3 bases are TGTGCCAGCAGCATACAGGGGCCTGAAGCTTTCTTT. Its translation: CASSIQGPEAFF.

This clonotype was counted ten times or more. The V and J genes are TRBV20-1 and TRBJ1-5, with 8 bases matching TRBD1. Germline assignment: CDR1 DFQATT and CDR2 SNEGSKA (reference sequence). The CDR3 is made up of 15 amino acids. V lost 0 bases and J lost 2; bases outside the gene matches: 3. CDR3: CSARDWTGRNQPQHF. The DNA for the CDR3 is TGCAGTGCTAGAGATTGGACAGGGCGCAATCAGCCCCAGCATTTT.